This note documents a single T cell receptor (beta chain) sequence. Its antigen remains unknown. These data come from a study of shared clonotypes between healthy human individuals. Study overall: Those who served as donors were a couple of women and a few men between the ages of 18 and 49.

Regarding the study as a whole: A reduction in generation probabilities was seen for non-shared clonotypes relative to those shared by all four donors.

CD45RO-negative CD8 cells positively selected for CCR7 made up the naive population, which excluded terminally differentiated effector memory CD45RA+ cells. Genomic DNA of every subset was divided equally among multiple immunoSEQ plates. Assay used: immunoSEQ multiplex PCR; TCRdb lists only in-frame clones, some missing. The repertoire has about 2 million clones, over 85% of them found once; the top ten carry 1.2%. Germline CDR1 SGDLS, CDR2 YYNGEE. The CDR3 sequence is 15 residues long. V lost 0 bases and J 0 bases, leaving 9 bases between the germline ends. The TCR sequence derives from a man younger than 35 in good health. V and J are TRBV9 and TRBJ1-1; D is ambiguous. Sequencing used naive CD8+ T cells sorted from blood. The CDR3 protein is CASSVVATLNTEAFF. The CDR3 DNA reads as TGTGCCAGCAGCGTAGTGGCGACACTGAACACTGAAGCTTTCTTT.